A single TCR beta chain is shown here with its context. The data belong to a study of blood T cell repertoires in COVID-19. Study-wide context: PBMCs, B-cell-depleted T cells, or T cells provided the cDNA or gDNA that made up the material.

The CDR3 is made up of 16 amino acids. Trimming cost V 5 bases and J 4 bases; bases outside gene matches: 6. The germline V gene encodes CDR1 LNHDA and CDR2 SQIVND (reference sequence). The assay was immunoSEQ multiplex PCR, and TCRdb's table has in-frame clones only and misses some. The sample has more than 150,000 clones; about nine tenths are singletons. Input material: peripheral blood. This chain uses TRBV19 with TRBJ2-3, with 13 bases that match TRBD2. The clonotype was recovered from a man aged 65 to 79 with active or convalescent COVID-19. In DNA, the CDR3 is TGTGCCAGTAGTCCCTACGGGACTAGCGGGGCAGATACGCAGTATTTT. Translating gives CASSPYGTSGADTQYF.